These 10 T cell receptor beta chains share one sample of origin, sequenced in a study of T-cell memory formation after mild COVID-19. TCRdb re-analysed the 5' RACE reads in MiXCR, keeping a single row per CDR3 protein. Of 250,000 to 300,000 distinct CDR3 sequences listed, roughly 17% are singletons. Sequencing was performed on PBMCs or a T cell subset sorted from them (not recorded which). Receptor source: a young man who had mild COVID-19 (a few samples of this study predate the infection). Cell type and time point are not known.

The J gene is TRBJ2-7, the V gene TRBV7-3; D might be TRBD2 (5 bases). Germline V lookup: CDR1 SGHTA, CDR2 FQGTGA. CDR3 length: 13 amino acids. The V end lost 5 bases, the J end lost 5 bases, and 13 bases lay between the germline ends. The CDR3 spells CASSPGPGNEQYF. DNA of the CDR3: TGTGCCAGCAGCCCTGGACCCGGGAACGAGCAGTACTTC.

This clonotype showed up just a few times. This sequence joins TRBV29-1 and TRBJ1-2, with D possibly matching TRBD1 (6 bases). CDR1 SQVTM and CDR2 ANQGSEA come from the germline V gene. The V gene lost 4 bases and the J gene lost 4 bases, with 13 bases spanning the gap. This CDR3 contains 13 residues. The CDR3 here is CSVGGRGVYGYTF. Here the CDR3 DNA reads TGCAGCGTTGGAGGGAGGGGGGTCTATGGCTACACCTTC.

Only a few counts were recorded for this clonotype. This chain's CDR3 is CASRPDRGTGELFF. The CDR3 DNA follows: TGTGCCAGCAGGCCCGACAGGGGCACCGGGGAGCTGTTTTTT. The chain recombines TRBV6-2 or TRBV6-3 with TRBJ2-2; TRBD1 matches at 8 bases. CDR1 is MNHEY and CDR2 is SVGEGT in the germline V gene. The CDR3 totals 14 residues. The junction had 4 bases not matched to a gene; V was cut back by 6 bases and J by 4 bases.

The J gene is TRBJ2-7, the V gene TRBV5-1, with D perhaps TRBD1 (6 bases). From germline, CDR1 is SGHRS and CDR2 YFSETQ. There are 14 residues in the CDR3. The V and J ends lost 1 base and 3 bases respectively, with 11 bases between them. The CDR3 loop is CASSLTRDIYEQYF. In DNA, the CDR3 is TGCGCCAGCAGCTTGACAAGGGACATCTACGAGCAGTACTTC.

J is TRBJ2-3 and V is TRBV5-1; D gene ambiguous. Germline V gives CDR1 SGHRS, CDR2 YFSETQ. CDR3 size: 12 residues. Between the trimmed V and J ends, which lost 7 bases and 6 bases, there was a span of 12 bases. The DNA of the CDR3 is TGCGCCAGCGGGGTGGCCGTCGATACGCAGTATTTT. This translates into CASGVAVDTQYF.

Here the CDR3 DNA reads TGTGCCAGCAGTCAAAGACTAGCGGGGGGAAGGGGTAACACCGGGGAGCTGTTTTTT. Protein product: CASSQRLAGGRGNTGELFF. V usage is TRBV12-3 or TRBV12-4 and J usage is TRBJ2-2, with 13 bases matching TRBD2. The junction had 11 bases not matched to a gene; V was cut back by 5 bases and J by 2 bases. This CDR3 region has 19 residues.

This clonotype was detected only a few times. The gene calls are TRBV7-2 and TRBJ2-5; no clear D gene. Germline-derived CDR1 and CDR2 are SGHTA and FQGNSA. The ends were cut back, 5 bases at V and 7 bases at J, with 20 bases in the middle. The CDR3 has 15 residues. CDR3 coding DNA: TGTGCCAGCAGCGGAAACAGAGTCCGCTACGGGACCCAGTACTTC. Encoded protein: CASSGNRVRYGTQYF.

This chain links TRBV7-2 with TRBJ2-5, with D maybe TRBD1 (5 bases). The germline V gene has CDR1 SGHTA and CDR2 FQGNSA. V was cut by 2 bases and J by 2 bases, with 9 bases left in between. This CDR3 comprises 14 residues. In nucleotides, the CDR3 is TGTGCCAGCAGCTTAAACGGACAACAAGAGACCCAGTACTTC. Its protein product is CASSLNGQQETQYF.

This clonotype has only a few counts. CDR3 loop: CASRPNQGATGELFF. In DNA, the CDR3 is TGTGCCAGCAGACCCAATCAGGGGGCCACCGGGGAGCTGTTTTTT. The chain couples TRBV7-2 to TRBJ2-2; TRBD1 aligns across 8 bases. CDR3 length: 15 residues. CDR1 SGHTA and CDR2 FQGNSA come from the germline V gene. J gave up 4 bases and V 6 bases, and 7 bases lay outside the gene matches.

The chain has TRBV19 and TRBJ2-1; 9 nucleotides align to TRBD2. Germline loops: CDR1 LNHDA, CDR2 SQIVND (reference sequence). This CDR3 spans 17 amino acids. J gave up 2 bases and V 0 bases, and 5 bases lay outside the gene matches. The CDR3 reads CASSIDLERGAYNEQFF. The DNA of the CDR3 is TGTGCCAGTAGTATAGATTTGGAGCGGGGGGCCTACAATGAGCAGTTCTTC.